The next 20 T cell receptor beta chains were all read from a single sample in a study of control samples from healthy donors and cancer patients. Only in-frame clones appear in the TCRdb table, and some are missing; sequencing was by immunoSEQ multiplex PCR. The table records about 120,000 clones, 75% to 90% of them present only once. The sequencing input was PBMCs. The receptors were gathered from a woman aged 45-65 years with colorectal cancer.

Only one count was recorded for this clone. This sequence joins TRBV3-1 (or the pseudogene TRBV3-2) and TRBJ1-2; 8 nucleotides match TRBD1. Per germline, CDR1 LGHDT and CDR2 YNNKEL (reference sequence). The length of the CDR3 is 14 residues. The ends lost 1 base at V and 2 bases at J; junction bases unmatched: 0. This CDR3 is CASSQGTGNYGYTF. The DNA of the CDR3 is TGTGCCAGCAGCCAAGGGACAGGGAACTATGGCTACACCTTC.

The gene calls are TRBV27 and TRBJ2-7, with D possibly being TRBD1 (5 bases). Germline V CDR1 and CDR2: MNHEY, SMNVEV (reference sequence). CDR3 size: 15 residues. V was pared by 6 bases and J by 1 base, with 16 bases between. The chain's CDR3 is CASSLLIDSSYEQYF. CDR3 coding DNA: TGTGCCAGCAGCCTACTCATAGACAGTTCCTACGAGCAGTACTTC.

The chain carries TRBV27 and TRBJ2-1; 14 bases map to TRBD2. The CDR3 is made up of 18 amino acids. From germline, CDR1 is MNHEY and CDR2 SMNVEV (reference sequence). Trimming cost V 5 bases and J 0 bases; bases outside gene matches: 6. CDR3 in DNA: TGTGCCAGCAGTCCCGGACTAGCGGGGGGCCCCTCCTACAATGAGCAGTTCTTC. Translation: CASSPGLAGGPSYNEQFF.

The chain carries TRBV18 and TRBJ2-2; D unclear. V dropped 6 bases and J dropped 0 bases, with 5 bases sitting between them. The CDR3 loop spans 13 amino acids. Looked up from germline, CDR1 is KGHSH and CDR2 is LQKENI. Written as DNA, the CDR3 is TGTGCCAGCTCGTCCACGAACACCGGGGAGCTGTTTTTT. It specifies CASSSTNTGELFF.

The gene calls are TRBV28 and TRBJ2-7, with unresolved D. Germline V gene lookup returns CDR1 MDHEN and CDR2 SYDVKM. The CDR3 runs 14 residues. The V end lost 5 bases, the J end lost 0 bases, and 11 bases lay between the germline ends. CDR3 coding DNA: TGTGCCAGCAGTATTACACAGAGCTCCTACGAGCAGTACTTC. Protein sequence: CASSITQSSYEQYF.

V is TRBV2 and J is TRBJ1-4; D not resolved. V lost 4 bases, J lost 8 bases, and 8 bases lay in between. The CDR3 sequence is 12 residues long. Per germline, CDR1 SNHLY and CDR2 FYNNEI. CDR3 protein: CASSAQREKLFF. CDR3 bases: TGTGCCAGCAGTGCCCAGAGGGAAAAACTGTTTTTT.

The table lists this clone with a count of one. This sequence joins TRBV27 and TRBJ2-1; D not resolved. Germline values: CDR1 MNHEY, CDR2 SMNVEV (reference sequence). This CDR3 has 16 amino acids. V lost 1 base and J 0 bases, leaving 10 bases between the germline ends. CDR3 bases: TGTGCCAGCAGTTTATTCTCCTCCTTCTCCTACAATGAGCAGTTCTTC. This sequence encodes CASSLFSSFSYNEQFF.

This chain connects TRBV30 to TRBJ1-2; D perhaps matches TRBD1 (5 bases). Per the germline V gene, CDR1 is GTSNPN and CDR2 is SVGIG (reference sequence). This CDR3 has 14 residues. The ends were cut back, 0 bases at V and 4 bases at J, with 12 bases in the middle. DNA of the CDR3: TGTGCCTGGAGTGTACGAACCAGGGCCTATGGCTACACCTTC. It encodes CAWSVRTRAYGYTF.

V and J are TRBV6-1 and TRBJ1-2, with 9 bases matching TRBD1. V gave up 0 bases and J gave up 0 bases; unmatched junction bases: 2. From germline, CDR1 is MNHNS and CDR2 SASEGT. The CDR3 contains 16 residues. The DNA of the CDR3 is TGTGCCAGCAGTGAAGCGTGGACAGGGGCTAACTATGGCTACACCTTC. Amino acid sequence: CASSEAWTGANYGYTF.

The chain is built from TRBV2 and TRBJ2-7; 11 nucleotides line up with TRBD1. Germline values: CDR1 SNHLY, CDR2 FYNNEI. J was trimmed by 5 bases and V by 11 bases; bases with no gene match: 14. There are 15 residues in the CDR3. CDR3 in amino acids: CAGGRFGQGANEQYF. The DNA for the CDR3 is TGTGCCGGGGGAAGGTTCGGACAGGGGGCCAACGAGCAGTACTTC.

The rearrangement uses TRBV4-1 and TRBJ1-2, with D possibly being TRBD1 (5 bases). Trimming shortened V by 2 bases and J by 8 bases, and 21 bases separated the two germline ends. Germline CDR1 is MGHRA and CDR2 is YSYEKL. The CDR3 covers 16 residues. The CDR3 region is CASSQFIGGISLGYTF. CDR3 in DNA: TGCGCCAGCAGCCAATTCATCGGGGGAATTAGCTTAGGCTACACCTTC.

This chain uses TRBV24-1 with TRBJ2-1; TRBD2 aligns across 11 bases. Germline V gives CDR1 KGHDR, CDR2 SFDVKD. CDR3 length: 15 residues. With 4 bases clipped from V and 6 bases from J, the junction kept 4 bases outside the gene matches. Written as DNA, the CDR3 is TGTGCCACCAGTGAGACAGGACTAGCGGGCAATGAGCAGTTCTTC. Translating it yields CATSETGLAGNEQFF.

V and J are TRBV3-1 (or the pseudogene TRBV3-2) and TRBJ1-5; TRBD1 might be the D (5 bases). V was cut by 3 bases and J by 0 bases, with 9 bases left in between. This CDR3 comprises 15 residues. CDR1 is LGHDT, CDR2 YNNKEL, per germline (reference sequence). As DNA, the CDR3 is TGTGCCAGCAGCCAGGGGACTAATAGCAATCAGCCCCAGCATTTT. Translation gives CASSQGTNSNQPQHF.

This sequence joins TRBV6-1 and TRBJ1-3; no clear D. The CDR3 is 16 amino acids. Germline V gene data show CDR1 as MNHNS and CDR2 as SASEGT. Trimming stripped 3 bases from V and 0 bases from J, with 12 bases between. CDR3 sequence (DNA): TGTGCCAGCAGTGACTTTAGACTGAGCTCTGGAAACACCATATATTTT. It encodes CASSDFRLSSGNTIYF.

The V gene is TRBV6-4, the J gene TRBJ2-2; D uncertain. The CDR3 consists of 17 residues. V gave up 9 bases and J gave up 6 bases, with 26 bases separating them. Looked up from germline, CDR1 is MRHNA and CDR2 is SNTAGT. CDR3 DNA sequence: TGTGCCAGGGCGGACCCCAGACATAACTCAGAGTCCGGGGAGCTGTTTTTT. Its protein product is CARADPRHNSESGELFF.

The J gene is TRBJ2-2, the V gene TRBV7-2; D call uncertain. The V gene's germline CDR1 is SGHTA and CDR2 FQGNSA. Trimming pared 4 bases from V and 1 base from J, leaving 10 bases between. There are 15 residues in the CDR3. The CDR3 nucleotides are TGTGCCAGCAGCTGGACGGATATGAACACCGGGGAGCTGTTTTTT. This encodes CASSWTDMNTGELFF.

The chain recombines TRBV29-1 with TRBJ2-1; D uncertain. The CDR3 has 15 residues. Deletions cut 0 bases from V and 0 bases from J, with 9 bases between. Germline assignment: CDR1 SQVTM and CDR2 ANQGSEA. The CDR3 nucleotides are TGCAGCGTTGAAGAGGGGTATTACTCCTACAATGAGCAGTTCTTC. Encoded protein: CSVEEGYYSYNEQFF.

The chain combines TRBV2 with TRBJ1-6; D call uncertain. Germline V gene sequence: CDR1 SNHLY, CDR2 FYNNEI. The CDR3 has 13 amino acids. V shed 4 bases and J shed 10 bases, with 11 bases lying between them. The CDR3 loop reads CASSGAGGSPLHF. DNA of the CDR3: TGTGCCAGCAGTGGAGCAGGTGGCTCACCCCTCCACTTT.

This chain links TRBV9 with TRBJ2-7; tentatively, D is TRBD2 (5 bases). Germline V gene data show CDR1 as SGDLS and CDR2 as YYNGEE. The V end lost 2 bases, the J end lost 0 bases, and 12 bases lay between the germline ends. The CDR3 spans 15 residues. The chain's CDR3 is CASSVTAGSSYEQYF. CDR3 DNA: TGTGCCAGCAGCGTCACGGCGGGCAGCTCCTACGAGCAGTACTTC.

The chain links TRBV29-1 to TRBJ2-7; D might be TRBD1 (6 bases). The CDR3 runs to 14 residues. V was clipped by 6 bases and J by 4 bases, with 19 bases between them. Germline V lookup: CDR1 SQVTM, CDR2 ANQGSEA. The CDR3 loop is CSVLNTGFPYEQYF. CDR3 coding DNA: TGCAGCGTCCTCAATACAGGGTTCCCGTACGAGCAGTACTTC.